Listed below are T cell receptor beta chains from one sample, sequenced in a study of T cell changes during pregnancy in multiple sclerosis. Libraries were prepared by immunoSEQ multiplex PCR; TCRdb keeps only in-frame clonotypes and omits some of them. The data hold around 72,000 clones, with approximately 94% observed a single time. The input for sequencing was peripheral blood, taken in the second trimester of pregnancy. The receptors stem from a female donor in good health, enrolled as a control in a pregnancy study. Each CDR3 is given with its conserved first and last residue. The order of the fields is V gene, J gene, CDR3 protein.

v_call: TRBV7-2; j_call: TRBJ2-3; cdr3_aa: CASSLVGQGPDTQYF
v_call: TRBV5-1; j_call: TRBJ1-2; cdr3_aa: CASSSTEPSYGYTF
v_call: TRBV6-6; j_call: TRBJ2-3; cdr3_aa: CASSVLADSTDTQYF
v_call: TRBV2; j_call: TRBJ2-7; cdr3_aa: CASSTLAEQYF
v_call: TRBV28; j_call: TRBJ2-7; cdr3_aa: CASSFGTGMYEQYF
v_call: TRBV5-1; j_call: TRBJ2-1; cdr3_aa: CASSLPTGRLGDEQFF
v_call: TRBV19; j_call: TRBJ1-5; cdr3_aa: CASSPLSNRVEEEPQHF
v_call: TRBV7-2; j_call: TRBJ1-4; cdr3_aa: CASSLGGQGARKLFF
v_call: TRBV7-3; j_call: TRBJ2-5; cdr3_aa: CASSLGAGPQQTQYF
v_call: TRBV18; j_call: TRBJ1-2; cdr3_aa: CASSPPGDTTTYTF
v_call: TRBV4-1; j_call: TRBJ2-1; cdr3_aa: CASSQASRGGAYNEQFF
v_call: TRBV5-1; j_call: TRBJ2-3; cdr3_aa: CASSLEGVTDTQYF
v_call: TRBV15; j_call: TRBJ1-6; cdr3_aa: CATSRDRSFRSLHF
v_call: TRBV27; j_call: TRBJ1-5; cdr3_aa: CASRSGQLSNQPQHF
v_call: TRBV6-5; j_call: TRBJ1-1; cdr3_aa: CASSDTNTEAFF
v_call: TRBV6-6; j_call: TRBJ1-1; cdr3_aa: CASSIQQNTEAFF
v_call: TRBV7-8; j_call: TRBJ1-5; cdr3_aa: CASSPRQGANQPQHF
v_call: TRBV4-3; j_call: TRBJ1-5; cdr3_aa: CASSQGPERHRGAQHF